Shown below are 17 T cell receptor beta chains from a single sample sequenced in a study of CD8 T cells in ankylosing spondylitis. MiXCR was run by TCRdb on the 5' RACE reads, yielding one entry per CDR3 protein. Among approximately 140,000 distinct CDR3 sequences listed, 44% were seen once. Sequenced input: synovial fluid, either unsorted or a sorted T cell fraction (not recorded which). These receptors were obtained from a male donor with ankylosing spondylitis.

This clonotype showed up just a few times. The chain joins TRBV6-5 to TRBJ2-3; D ambiguous. This CDR3 is 15 amino acids long. Trimming left V 0 bases short and J 1 base short, with 8 bases between. The germline V gene has CDR1 MNHEY and CDR2 SVGAGI. CDR3 sequence reads: CASSYSSSGTDTQYF. The CDR3 bases are TGTGCCAGCAGTTACTCGAGTTCAGGCACAGATACGCAGTATTTT.

This clonotype was counted between two and nine times. The gene calls are TRBV4-3 and TRBJ2-1; D gene uncertain. This CDR3 spans 15 amino acids. V lost 4 bases to trimming and J lost 5 bases, with 15 bases between them. Germline V lookup: CDR1 LGHNA, CDR2 YSLEER. CDR3 in DNA: TGCGCCAGCAGCCGCCTCACCCCGAGAAACAATGAGCAGTTCTTC. This translates into CASSRLTPRNNEQFF.

The gene calls are TRBV5-1 and TRBJ1-1, with D possibly TRBD1 on 5 matching bases. The V end was cut by 4 bases, the J end by 7 bases, with 17 bases between. Germline CDR1 and CDR2: SGHRS and YFSETQ. The CDR3 totals 14 residues. Written as DNA, the CDR3 is TGCGCCAGCAGCCGATACAGGACGGGCAGTGAAGCTTTCTTT. As protein: CASSRYRTGSEAFF. Full variable domain (outside the CDR3, taken from reference TRBV5-1 and TRBJ1-1): KAGVTQTPRYLIKTRGQQVTLSCSPISGHRSVSWYQQTPGQGLQFLFEYFSETQRNKGNFPGRFSGRQFSNSRSEMNVSTLELGDSALYLCASSRYRTGSEAFFGQGTRLTVV.

The gene calls are TRBV9 and TRBJ1-3; D is unclear. The CDR3 consists of 15 residues. Looked up from germline, CDR1 is SGDLS and CDR2 is YYNGEE. The germline V and J ends were trimmed by 3 bases and 4 bases, with 14 bases remaining between them. The CDR3 region is CASSEWSSGGNTIYF. The CDR3 region has the DNA TGTGCCAGCAGCGAATGGAGCTCTGGGGGAAACACCATATATTTT.

This clonotype was seen more than once but under ten times. The gene calls are TRBV11-2 and TRBJ2-1; 8 bases are shared with TRBD2. The CDR3 length is 18 residues. Per the germline V gene, CDR1 is SGHAT and CDR2 is FQNNGV. The trim removed 4 bases at V and 0 bases at J, leaving 11 bases unmatched. DNA for the CDR3: TGTGCCAGCAGCTGGGTAGCGGGACCGACCAGCTCCTACAATGAGCAGTTCTTC. This sequence encodes CASSWVAGPTSSYNEQFF.

A few counts support this clonotype. The rearrangement links TRBV27 to TRBJ1-5; TRBD1 might be the D (6 bases). The CDR3 covers 14 residues. CDR1 MNHEY and CDR2 SMNVEV come from the germline V gene (reference sequence). V was cut by 4 bases and J by 1 base, with 8 bases left in between. CDR3 in DNA: TGTGCCAGCAGTTCCGGGGGCAGCAATCAGCCCCAGCATTTT. It translates to CASSSGGSNQPQHF.

This clonotype was counted at least ten times. The CDR3, as DNA: TGTGCCAGCAGCTTAGTTGGGCACAATGAGCAGTTCTTC. Protein product: CASSLVGHNEQFF. The chain couples TRBV7-8 to TRBJ2-1; unclear D gene. The CDR3 extends over 13 amino acids. Germline V gene data show CDR1 as SGHVS and CDR2 as FQNEAQ. V was shortened by 1 base and J by 5 bases, with 6 bases between the two germline ends.

The chain uses TRBV6-2 or TRBV6-3 and TRBJ2-7; D gene uncertain. V shed 5 bases and J shed 1 base, with 15 bases lying between them. Germline V lookup: CDR1 MNHEY, CDR2 SVGEGT. The CDR3 length is 15 residues. The CDR3 region has the DNA TGTGCCAGCAGTCCGCCCCCGGATTCTTCCTACGAGCAGTACTTC. Protein sequence: CASSPPPDSSYEQYF.

This chain links TRBV27 with TRBJ2-7; no clear D gene. The CDR3 totals 15 residues. The ends were cut back, 5 bases at V and 4 bases at J, with 18 bases in the middle. The germline V gene encodes CDR1 MNHEY and CDR2 SMNVEV (reference sequence). The CDR3 bases are TGTGCCAGCAGTCCCCGCTACGTAGGGTTTTACGAGCAGTACTTC. This translates into CASSPRYVGFYEQYF.

This chain uses TRBV4-1 with TRBJ1-1; D ambiguous. Between the trimmed V and J ends, which lost 4 bases and 1 base, there was a span of 13 bases. The germline gives CDR1 MGHRA, CDR2 YSYEKL. The CDR3 is made up of 15 amino acids. The CDR3 protein is CASSPHRTENTEAFF. In DNA, the CDR3 is TGCGCCAGCAGCCCTCATAGGACGGAGAACACTGAAGCTTTCTTT.

The chain employs TRBV5-1 and TRBJ2-1; the match to TRBD2 covers 7 bases. Germline V gene sequence: CDR1 SGHRS, CDR2 YFSETQ. The CDR3 spans 18 residues. The V gene end was trimmed by 6 bases and the J gene end by 0 bases; junction bases not matched to a gene: 15. The CDR3 DNA is TGCGCCAGCACCCCGCTGGTGGCGGGAGTGAGCTCCTACAATGAGCAGTTCTTC. Protein sequence: CASTPLVAGVSSYNEQFF.

J is TRBJ2-7 and V is TRBV4-3; D is undetermined. The CDR3 has 12 amino acids. Between the trimmed V and J ends, which lost 4 bases and 3 bases, there was a span of 7 bases. From germline, CDR1 is LGHNA and CDR2 YSLEER. DNA for the CDR3: TGCGCCAGCAGCCTCGACAACTACGAGCAGTACTTC. It yields the protein CASSLDNYEQYF.

V usage is TRBV3-1 and J usage is TRBJ2-1; weak D call: TRBD2 (6 bases). The CDR3 spans 18 residues. Germline CDR1 reads LGHDT; CDR2 reads YNNKEL (reference sequence). V lost 0 bases and J lost 0, with 15 bases in between. The CDR3 DNA sequence: TGTGCCAGCAGCCAAGACTTCATACGGGGGAGCTCCTACAATGAGCAGTTCTTC. Protein sequence: CASSQDFIRGSSYNEQFF.

V and J are TRBV10-3 and TRBJ2-7; D unresolved. CDR1 ENHRY and CDR2 SYGVKD come from the germline V gene. The CDR3 totals 15 residues. The ends were cut back, 8 bases at V and 0 bases at J, with 17 bases in the middle. CDR3: CAIGRLRVPSYEQYF. Written as DNA, the CDR3 is TGTGCCATCGGCCGCTTACGGGTCCCCTCCTACGAGCAGTACTTC.

The chain combines TRBV12-3 or TRBV12-4 with TRBJ2-7, with D maybe TRBD1 (5 bases). This CDR3 contains 13 residues. Trimming shortened V by 2 bases and J by 7 bases, and 12 bases separated the two germline ends. The CDR3, as DNA: TGTGCCAGCAGTTTATATACAGGATGGGAGCAGTACTTC. This gives the protein CASSLYTGWEQYF.

The chain employs TRBV12-3 or TRBV12-4 and TRBJ2-1; maybe TRBD2 (6 bases). CDR3 size: 14 residues. Trimming removed 3 bases at V and 7 bases at J, with 13 bases between. The CDR3 loop is CASSLVGSLNEQFF. The CDR3 DNA is TGTGCCAGCAGTTTGGTCGGGAGCCTTAATGAGCAGTTCTTC.

This clonotype was detected only once. The genes are TRBV12-3 or TRBV12-4 and TRBJ2-7, with unresolved D. V lost 6 bases, J lost 2 bases, and 11 bases lay in between. The CDR3 sequence is 13 residues long. The CDR3 region has the DNA TGTGCCAGCAGCCGGCAGGCCGCCTACGAGCAGTACTTC. It yields the protein CASSRQAAYEQYF.